These T cell receptor beta chains were read from a single sample in a study of shared clonotypes between healthy human individuals. Generated by immunoSEQ multiplex PCR, the TCRdb table keeps only in-frame clones and is missing some. The table has 490,000 or so clones, 79% seen once; the top ten hold 9.5% to 15%. The material sequenced was PBMCs. The receptor set was obtained from a middle-aged woman in good health. Some clones in this sample may be carry-over from other donors' samples. Each CDR3 is given with its conserved first and last residue. D genes are given only for firm matches.

j_call: TRBJ2-1; v_call: TRBV7-7; d_call: -; cdr3_aa: CASSTGRFNEQFF
j_call: TRBJ2-3; v_call: TRBV28; d_call: -; cdr3_aa: CASKRMAGDYTDTQYF
j_call: TRBJ2-7; v_call: TRBV30; d_call: TRBD1; cdr3_aa: CAWSVGQVRYEQYF
j_call: TRBJ1-4; v_call: TRBV6-5; d_call: TRBD1; cdr3_aa: CASSYAGGDEKLFF
j_call: TRBJ1-1; v_call: TRBV18; d_call: -; cdr3_aa: CASSRRGEETNTEAFF
j_call: TRBJ2-3; v_call: TRBV5-1; d_call: -; cdr3_aa: CASIVGDTQYF
j_call: TRBJ2-7; v_call: TRBV7-2; d_call: -; cdr3_aa: CASSLGPGDYEQYF
j_call: TRBJ1-2; v_call: TRBV5-5; d_call: -; cdr3_aa: CASSQRPGPNYGYTF
j_call: TRBJ2-2; v_call: TRBV7-8; d_call: TRBD2; cdr3_aa: CASSSGGFAGAGELFF
j_call: TRBJ2-1; v_call: TRBV23-1; d_call: TRBD2; cdr3_aa: CASSPETSGGPYNEQFF
j_call: TRBJ2-4; v_call: TRBV2; d_call: TRBD1; cdr3_aa: CASREQGSFKNIQYF
j_call: TRBJ2-7; v_call: TRBV7-9; d_call: TRBD2; cdr3_aa: CASSSRSGNYEQYF
j_call: TRBJ2-2; v_call: TRBV10-3; d_call: TRBD2; cdr3_aa: CAISVGWTSGNGELFF
j_call: TRBJ2-4; v_call: TRBV9; d_call: TRBD2; cdr3_aa: CASSPPGLALNIQYF
j_call: TRBJ2-7; v_call: TRBV10-3; d_call: -; cdr3_aa: CATSSGSYEQYF
j_call: TRBJ1-1; v_call: TRBV11-3; d_call: TRBD1; cdr3_aa: CASSLDGRQGATEAFF
j_call: TRBJ2-1; v_call: TRBV10-3; d_call: -; cdr3_aa: CAIRASEKGNEQFF
j_call: TRBJ2-1; v_call: TRBV28; d_call: -; cdr3_aa: CASSSAGTLAHNEQFF
j_call: TRBJ2-7; v_call: TRBV14; d_call: TRBD2; cdr3_aa: CASSPFWTSGRASSSYEQYF
j_call: TRBJ1-5; v_call: TRBV23-1; d_call: -; cdr3_aa: CASSPLGLLDQPQHF
j_call: TRBJ2-1; v_call: TRBV5-1; d_call: TRBD2; cdr3_aa: CASRHGTSGYNEQFF
j_call: TRBJ2-1; v_call: TRBV11-2; d_call: -; cdr3_aa: CASSPDPRNEQFF
j_call: TRBJ2-1; v_call: TRBV28; d_call: TRBD2; cdr3_aa: CASNFSGRMGGAALNEQFF
j_call: TRBJ1-5; v_call: TRBV7-8; d_call: -; cdr3_aa: CASSLGGGANQPQHF
j_call: TRBJ1-5; v_call: TRBV9; d_call: -; cdr3_aa: CASSVVSRQIPYQPQHF
j_call: TRBJ2-5; v_call: TRBV11-2; d_call: -; cdr3_aa: CASSPGQKETQYF
j_call: TRBJ2-6; v_call: TRBV18; d_call: -; cdr3_aa: CASSPRSGPGANVLTF
j_call: TRBJ1-5; v_call: TRBV7-9; d_call: -; cdr3_aa: CASSLGFQPQHF
j_call: TRBJ2-3; v_call: TRBV30; d_call: -; cdr3_aa: CAWNDGSADTQYF